The 4 T cell receptor beta chains given below trace back to one sample, sequenced in a study of blood T cells in healthy people across ages. It was with a sample-barcoded 5' primer and a J-beta primer mix that a second PCR of roughly 6 to 12 cycles was run. TCRdb passed the 5' RACE reads through MiXCR, listing each CDR3 protein once. The data contain some 1.1 million distinct CDR3 sequences, 35% to 45% of them singletons. Sequencing used blood. The receptors originated from a man aged 18 to 29 in good health.

This clonotype turned up a few times. The chain is built from TRBV10-3 and TRBJ2-5; TRBD1 matches 9 bases. The CDR3 length is 13 residues. J lost 2 bases, V lost 6 bases, and 1 base had no gene match. The germline V gene encodes CDR1 ENHRY and CDR2 SYGVKD. CDR3 region: CAIRGTGQETQYF. The CDR3 DNA is TGTGCCATCAGGGGGACAGGGCAAGAGACCCAGTACTTC.

This clonotype was detected only a few times. V and J are TRBV29-1 and TRBJ1-1; possibly TRBD1 for D (5 bases). Trimming took off 4 bases at V and 1 base at J, with 13 bases between the two ends. The CDR3 covers 14 residues. Germline V gene lookup returns CDR1 SQVTM and CDR2 ANQGSEA. This chain's CDR3 is CSVAVRGRNTEAFF. The CDR3 DNA reads as TGCAGCGTTGCGGTGCGGGGGAGGAACACTGAAGCTTTCTTT.

The rearrangement joins TRBV29-1 to TRBJ1-2; no definite D call. In germline, CDR1 is SQVTM, CDR2 ANQGSEA. Trimming took 5 bases from V and 0 from J, leaving 10 bases between them. The CDR3 runs 13 residues. The chain's CDR3 is CSVRHATNYGYTF. Written as DNA, the CDR3 is TGCAGCGTTCGCCATGCAACTAACTATGGCTACACCTTC.

The V gene is TRBV4-3, the J gene TRBJ1-2; 8 nucleotides align to TRBD1. The CDR3 has 16 amino acids. Looked up from germline, CDR1 is LGHNA and CDR2 is YSLEER. V lost 1 base and J lost 2; bases outside the gene matches: 6. The CDR3 nucleotides are TGCGCCAGCAGCCAAGTTCCGGACAGGGCCAACTATGGCTACACCTTC. Amino acid sequence: CASSQVPDRANYGYTF.